Listed below are T cell receptor beta chains from one sample, sequenced in a study of T cells expressing NK-cell markers. TCRdb reprocessed the 5' RACE reads and stores each CDR3 protein as one record, lacking DNA. This listing includes some 440,000 distinct CDR3 sequences. Sequencing was performed on blood T cells: a sorted CD56 or NKG2C T cell subset, CD4+ or CD8+ T cells, or bulk PBMC T cells (not recorded which). Receptors were obtained from a woman between 45 and 60 years old in good health. Both conserved end residues are part of each CDR3.

>TRBV11-3|TRBJ1-1
CASSLELQAFF
>TRBV20-1|TRBJ2-1
CSANPAGHQRDDEQFF
>TRBV28|TRBJ2-1
CASRGATSNEQFF
>TRBV10-2|TRBJ2-5
CATGFSETQYF
>TRBV6-4|TRBJ2-1
CASSKRTSGRLGEQFF
>TRBV12-3/TRBV12-4|TRBJ2-3
CASSSTGLGWYF
>TRBV2|TRBJ1-6
CASSGGFSPLHF
>TRBV5-6|TRBJ1-1
CASSLLVRPEGEAFF
>TRBV12-3/TRBV12-4|TRBJ2-1
CASSLVLLGGNEQFF
>TRBV11-3|TRBJ2-1
CASSLLTGLSYNEQFF
>TRBV28|TRBJ2-2
CASSMGPNTGELFF
>TRBV11-3|TRBJ2-1
CASSGVGTPGNEQFF
>TRBV12-3/TRBV12-4|TRBJ1-4
CASSPPDRLPEKLFF
>TRBV20-1|TRBJ1-2
CSADSGTWANYGYTF
>TRBV12-3/TRBV12-4|TRBJ2-1
CASSLAGGGQFF
>TRBV7-6|TRBJ1-1
CASSPPAVVVRGTEAFF
>TRBV20-1|TRBJ2-1
CSARGQPVGSYNEQFF
>TRBV20-1|TRBJ2-7
CSARLLAGVGEQYF
>TRBV18|TRBJ2-6
CASSPRDLSSGANVLTF
>TRBV11-3|TRBJ1-6
CASSLRQKPLHF
>TRBV5-4|TRBJ2-1
CASSLVLAGQLEQFF
>TRBV20-1|TRBJ1-1
CSASLGKGGTEAFF
>TRBV11-3|TRBJ1-1
CASSPSPGEGTEAFF
>TRBV7-6|TRBJ2-7
CASSLGRTGGNYEQYF
>TRBV10-3|TRBJ2-7
CAIGDNYEQYF
>TRBV29-1|TRBJ2-2
CSVELAGVISGELFF
>TRBV7-9|TRBJ2-1
CASSLDMRSMGSGPVYNEQFF
>TRBV18|TRBJ1-2
CASSPSGDSLYGYTF
>TRBV10-3|TRBJ1-2
CAISESTWEANYGYTF
>TRBV7-9|TRBJ1-1
CASSRGGGQGAKLDTEAFF
>TRBV27|TRBJ2-1
CASSSYGPGLAGHEQFF
>TRBV11-2|TRBJ2-1
CASSQGISGAYNEQFF
>TRBV12-3/TRBV12-4|TRBJ2-2
CASSLANGELFF
>TRBV7-9|TRBJ2-3
CASSSSGGTDTQYF